Presented here are 27 T cell receptor beta chains from one specimen sequenced in a study of control samples from healthy donors and cancer patients. The data were produced by immunoSEQ multiplex PCR, yet TCRdb's version contains in-frame clones alone and is incomplete. The profile shows 130,000 or so clones, around 90% of them singletons. Sample: blood. Every receptor here comes from a man between 18 and 29 years old in good health.

The chain links TRBV9 to TRBJ2-7, with D possibly TRBD2 on 5 matching bases. V was pared by 3 bases and J by 0 bases, with 16 bases between. In germline, CDR1 is SGDLS, CDR2 YYNGEE. The length of the CDR3 is 16 residues. CDR3 nucleotide sequence: TGTGCCAGCAGCGGACGAGACTACTCTCCCTCCTACGAGCAGTACTTC. It is translated as CASSGRDYSPSYEQYF.

The V and J genes are TRBV13 and TRBJ1-6; 11 bases agree with TRBD1. V shed 4 bases and J 9 bases; nucleotides not matched to a gene: 8. This CDR3 spans 16 amino acids. Germline assignment: CDR1 PRHDT and CDR2 FYEKMQ (reference sequence). DNA of the CDR3: TGTGCCAGCAGCTCTCCCAGGACAGGGGGCGGTTCACCCCTCCACTTT. Its translation: CASSSPRTGGGSPLHF.

The genes are TRBV30 and TRBJ1-2, with a possible D match to TRBD1 (5 bases). V dropped 2 bases and J dropped 5 bases, with 12 bases sitting between them. The CDR3 extends over 13 amino acids. Germline-derived CDR1 and CDR2 are GTSNPN and SVGIG (reference sequence). The CDR3: CAWSTGAAYGYTF. CDR3 nucleotides: TGTGCCTGGAGTACTGGGGCAGCGTATGGCTACACCTTC.

The chain uses TRBV11-2 and TRBJ1-1, with D maybe TRBD1 (6 bases). This CDR3 contains 17 residues. Germline CDR1 is SGHAT and CDR2 is FQNNGV. V was trimmed by 2 bases and J by 0 bases, leaving 16 bases between them. CDR3 sequence: CASSLRRGQLMNTEAFF. The CDR3 DNA sequence: TGTGCCAGCAGCTTACGGCGAGGACAGTTGATGAACACTGAAGCTTTCTTT.

The chain joins TRBV7-7 to TRBJ2-1; 11 nucleotides agree with TRBD2. The V gene's germline CDR1 is SSHAT and CDR2 FNYEAQ (reference sequence). V shed 5 bases and J 9 bases; nucleotides not matched to a gene: 12. CDR3 length: 16 residues. Written as DNA, the CDR3 is TGTGCCAGCAGCCCGACTAGCGGGGTGTTAGGTGGTGAGCAGTTCTTC. Translating it yields CASSPTSGVLGGEQFF.

The CDR3 protein is CASRVLNLKGENTEAFF. In DNA form, the CDR3 reads TGTGCCAGCAGAGTCCTTAACTTAAAGGGGGAGAACACTGAAGCTTTCTTT. The rearrangement links TRBV28 to TRBJ1-1; D possibly corresponds to TRBD1 (6 bases). Germline CDR1 MDHEN, CDR2 SYDVKM. The CDR3 loop spans 17 amino acids. Trimming stripped 6 bases from V and 1 base from J, with 21 bases between.

The sample holds one count of this clone. The chain combines TRBV7-6 with TRBJ2-7; tentative D call: TRBD2 (6 bases). The CDR3 extends over 14 amino acids. V lost 5 bases, J lost 0 bases, and 11 bases lay in between. Germline assignment: CDR1 SGHVS and CDR2 FNYEAQ. CDR3 nucleotides: TGTGCCAGCAGCGGGGGACTTTACTCCTACGAGCAGTACTTC. It specifies CASSGGLYSYEQYF.

This clone has a count of ten or more. The chain links TRBV18 to TRBJ1-1, with 7 bases identical to TRBD1. Germline CDR1 KGHSH, CDR2 LQKENI. The CDR3 runs 14 residues. Trimming at V came to 6 bases and at J to 1 base, leaving 5 bases not matched to a gene. The CDR3 DNA sequence: TGTGCCAGCTCCCTTGACAGGGCGAACACTGAAGCTTTCTTT. This codes for CASSLDRANTEAFF.

The rearrangement uses TRBV5-5 and TRBJ1-2; possibly TRBD1 for D (5 bases). V shed 7 bases and J shed 6 bases, with 19 bases lying between them. Germline CDR1 SGHKS, CDR2 YYEKEE (reference sequence). This CDR3 is 14 amino acids long. As DNA, the CDR3 is TGTGCCAGCCCCGGGACCAGCAGGGAAGATGGCTACACCTTC. This encodes CASPGTSREDGYTF.

The chain carries TRBV11-2 and TRBJ2-7, with D possibly being TRBD1 or TRBD2 (6 bases each). The germline V and J ends were trimmed by 5 bases and 2 bases, with 16 bases remaining between them. Germline V gene sequence: CDR1 SGHAT, CDR2 FQNNGV. The CDR3 is made up of 15 amino acids. The CDR3 DNA sequence: TGTGCCAGCAGCCTCCCCGAGGGGGGTCCCTACGAGCAGTACTTC. Encoded protein: CASSLPEGGPYEQYF.

The chain links TRBV5-5 to TRBJ1-1; D not resolved. Germline V CDR1 and CDR2: SGHKS, YYEKEE (reference sequence). The CDR3 sequence is 14 residues long. V gave up 1 base and J gave up 1 base, with 8 bases separating them. CDR3 residues: CASSLSAGNTEAFF. CDR3 DNA: TGTGCCAGCAGCTTGAGTGCAGGGAACACTGAAGCTTTCTTT. The variable domain in full, with the rest retrieved from reference TRBV5-5 and TRBJ1-1, is DAGVTQSPTHLIKTRGQQVTLRCSPISGHKSVSWYQQVLGQGPQFIFQYYEKEERGRGNFPDRFSARQFPNYSSELNVNALLLGDSALYLCASSLSAGNTEAFFGQGTRLTVV.

The chain uses TRBV5-4 and TRBJ1-6; TRBD1 matches 7 bases. This CDR3 has 17 residues. CDR1 and CDR2 (germline): SGHNT, YYREEE (reference sequence). J lost 5 bases, V lost 3 bases, and 11 bases had no gene match. DNA for the CDR3: TGTGCCAGCAGCTGGACTAGACAGGGAGAGAATAATTCACCCCTCCACTTT. Protein: CASSWTRQGENNSPLHF.

This clone was seen only once. V usage is TRBV6-6 and J usage is TRBJ2-3, with 11 nucleotides matching TRBD2. The CDR3 length is 12 residues. Germline CDR1 is MNHNY and CDR2 is SVGAGI (reference sequence). V lost 4 bases, J lost 11 bases, and 2 bases stayed unmatched. This CDR3 reads CASSSLAGGQYF. Written as DNA, the CDR3 is TGTGCCAGCAGTTCGCTAGCGGGGGGGCAGTATTTT.

This sequence joins TRBV29-1 and TRBJ2-7; 9 nucleotides agree with TRBD1. Germline values: CDR1 SQVTM, CDR2 ANQGSEA. The CDR3 is made up of 14 amino acids. V was pared by 1 base and J by 2 bases, with 3 bases of the junction left unmatched. CDR3 region: CSVEGGTGTYEQYF. CDR3 in DNA: TGCAGCGTTGAAGGGGGGACAGGGACCTACGAGCAGTACTTC.

This clone was seen a single time. This chain uses TRBV7-2 with TRBJ2-5; D gene uncertain. The V gene's germline CDR1 is SGHTA and CDR2 FQGNSA. CDR3 length equals 14 residues. Deletions cut 3 bases from V and 1 base from J, with 9 bases between. CDR3 in DNA: TGTGCCAGCAGCTTGATGTGGGCCCAAGAGACCCAGTACTTC. Translation: CASSLMWAQETQYF.

This chain joins TRBV19 and TRBJ1-1, with 10 nucleotides matching TRBD1. V was pared by 5 bases and J by 5 bases, with 8 bases of the junction left unmatched. Germline CDR1 reads LNHDA; CDR2 reads SQIVND (reference sequence). The CDR3 consists of 15 residues. CDR3 bases: TGTGCCAGTAGTGCGAGGACAGGGGGAGGAACTGAAGCTTTCTTT. Its protein product is CASSARTGGGTEAFF.

This chain connects TRBV4-1 to TRBJ1-2; maybe TRBD1 (5 bases). V lost 4 bases and J lost 6, with 18 bases in between. CDR1 and CDR2 from the germline V gene are MGHRA and YSYEKL. CDR3 length: 15 residues. CDR3 amino acids: CASSPSRTRLDGYTF. CDR3 bases: TGCGCCAGCAGCCCCTCCCGGACAAGGCTCGATGGCTACACCTTC.

The CDR3, as DNA: TGTGCCAGCAGCTTTACGTCCGCCCAAGAGCAGTTCTTC. Translation: CASSFTSAQEQFF. V gene TRBV5-6 combines with J gene TRBJ2-1; no firm D call. The CDR3 is made up of 13 amino acids. V lost 2 bases to trimming and J lost 10 bases, with 13 bases between them. Germline CDR1 reads SGHDT; CDR2 reads YYEEEE. Based on the CDR3 plus reference TRBV5-6 and TRBJ2-1, the full variable domain is DAGVTQSPTHLIKTRGQQVTLRCSPKSGHDTVSWYQQALGQGPQFIFQYYEEEERQRGNFPDRFSGHQFPNYSSELNVNALLLGDSALYLCASSFTSAQEQFFGPGTRLTVL.

The CDR3 protein is CASSLAFLGTVYTDTQYF. Written as DNA, the CDR3 is TGTGCCAGCAGCTTAGCCTTCCTCGGGACAGTCTACACAGATACGCAGTATTTT. This sequence joins TRBV7-9 and TRBJ2-3, with TRBD1 matching 7 bases. Unmatched junction bases numbered 11, after V lost 0 bases and J lost 2 bases. The CDR3 is 18 amino acids. The germline gives CDR1 SEHNR, CDR2 FQNEAQ (reference sequence).

The chain employs TRBV5-5 and TRBJ2-7, with D perhaps assigned TRBD1 or TRBD2 (6 bases each). V was clipped by 8 bases and J by 4 bases, with 16 bases between them. The CDR3 is 13 amino acids. Germline CDR1 reads SGHKS; CDR2 reads YYEKEE (reference sequence). The CDR3 coding sequence is TGTGCCAGTCAAAGGGGGGCTGTATACGAGCAGTACTTC. Protein: CASQRGAVYEQYF.

V gene TRBV7-2 combines with J gene TRBJ1-1; TRBD1 agrees at 7 bases. The germline V gene has CDR1 SGHTA and CDR2 FQGNSA. The junction had 9 bases not matched to a gene; V was cut back by 2 bases and J by 3 bases. The CDR3 extends over 16 amino acids. For the CDR3, the DNA is TGTGCCAGCAGCTTAAGCCGTTACAGGGGAGACACTGAAGCTTTCTTT. It translates to CASSLSRYRGDTEAFF.

V usage is TRBV25-1 and J usage is TRBJ1-6, with 9 bases aligning to TRBD1. Germline CDR1 MGHDK, CDR2 SYGVNS. V shed 2 bases, J shed 9 bases, and the junction held 5 bases outside the gene matches. CDR3 size: 15 residues. The CDR3 loop reads CASSETGTGSSPLHF. The CDR3 DNA reads TGTGCCAGCAGTGAAACCGGGACAGGGAGTTCACCCCTCCACTTT. The full variable domain, completed using reference TRBV25-1 and TRBJ1-6, is EADIYQTPRYLVIGTGKKITLECSQTMGHDKMYWYQQDPGMELHLIHYSYGVNSTEKGDLSSESTVSRIRTEHFPLTLESARPSHTSQYLCASSETGTGSSPLHFGNGTRLTVT.

The chain carries TRBV5-1 and TRBJ1-2; TRBD1 is a possible D gene (5 bases). The CDR3 is made up of 14 amino acids. V gave up 0 bases and J gave up 5 bases, with 11 bases separating them. CDR1 and CDR2 (germline): SGHRS, YFSETQ. This chain's CDR3 is CASSLGGGGYGYTF. DNA for the CDR3: TGCGCCAGCAGCTTGGGGGGCGGTGGGTATGGCTACACCTTC.

The CDR3 loop is CASSRSGGAVLFF. CDR3 nucleotide sequence: TGTGCCAGCAGTCGTAGCGGGGGCGCCGTGCTGTTTTTT. The chain carries TRBV6-2 or TRBV6-3 and TRBJ2-2; 9 nucleotides match TRBD2. Germline CDR1 reads MNHEY; CDR2 reads SVGEGT. V lost 5 bases and J lost 13; bases outside the gene matches: 8. CDR3 size: 13 residues.

The chain recombines TRBV12-3 or TRBV12-4 with TRBJ2-5, with TRBD1 as a possible D gene (6 bases). Trimming removed 5 bases from V and 2 bases from J, with 9 bases in between. This CDR3 has 13 amino acids. CDR3 sequence (DNA): TGTGCCAGCAGTCCAGGGGATCAAGAGACCCAGTACTTC. Residues: CASSPGDQETQYF.

The chain couples TRBV27 to TRBJ1-1, with TRBD1 matching 12 bases. J lost 1 base, V lost 6 bases, and 3 bases had no gene match. This CDR3 has 15 amino acids. Per the germline V gene, CDR1 is MNHEY and CDR2 is SMNVEV (reference sequence). CDR3 sequence (DNA): TGTGCCAGCAGCCTGGGACAGGGGGCGAACACTGAAGCTTTCTTT. Its translation: CASSLGQGANTEAFF.

V usage is TRBV7-6 and J usage is TRBJ2-7, with TRBD2 identical over 13 bases. V shed 1 base, J shed 4 bases, and the junction held 7 bases outside the gene matches. The CDR3 loop spans 17 amino acids. Germline lookup yields CDR1 SGHVS and CDR2 FNYEAQ. The CDR3 coding sequence is TGTGCCAGCAGCTTAGGGACTAGCGGGGGCGGTTTGTACGAGCAGTACTTC. This translates into CASSLGTSGGGLYEQYF. Full variable domain (outside the CDR3, taken from reference TRBV7-6 and TRBJ2-7): GAGVSQSPRYKVTKRGQDVALRCDPISGHVSLYWYRQALGQGPEFLTYFNYEAQQDKSGLPNDRFSAERPEGSISTLTIQRTEQRDSAMYRCASSLGTSGGGLYEQYFGPGTRLTVT.